This T cell receptor (beta chain) comes out of a study of cytomegalovirus exposure and HLA in healthy donors. Study details: A subsequent analysis stated that the 90 to 150 validation repertoires were run on the same platform as the roughly 710 first-cohort repertoires. Findings and caveats of the study: The tendency of first-cohort TCR clusters to co-occur in the roughly 110 validation repertoires was identified by a subsequent analysis. Usually a TCR sequence was rare, but some public TCRs were found in many donors. High sensitivity and specificity were reportedly achieved when the classifier diagnosed cytomegalovirus status.

This clone occurred once. Its specificity is unknown. V dropped 1 base and J dropped 4 bases, with 6 bases sitting between them. The germline CDR1 and CDR2 sequences are MGHRA and YSYEKL. CDR3 length: 13 residues. Assay used: immunoSEQ multiplex PCR; TCRdb lists only in-frame clones, some missing. The sample gives 190,000 or so clones, around 83% of which show up once; roughly an eighth is in the top ten. The specimen sequenced was PBMCs. The sequence was obtained from a woman in her 30s in good health and CMV-seropositive. The chain recombines TRBV4-1 with TRBJ2-3; D call uncertain. The CDR3, as DNA: TGCGCCAGCAGCCAAGGTCAGGCAGATACGCAGTATTTT. Translating it yields CASSQGQADTQYF.